This TCR beta chain was found in a study of blood T cell repertoires in COVID-19. The CDR3 has 15 amino acids. V lost 0 bases and J lost 4, with 13 bases in between. Germline CDR1 and CDR2: SGHRS and YFSETQ. This clone was detected many times. Assay: immunoSEQ multiplex PCR; the TCRdb copy retains only in-frame clones and omits some. The table lists 270,000 or so clones, more than 75% of them singletons. The sequence derives from a woman aged 40 to 49 with acute COVID-19. The chain combines TRBV5-1 with TRBJ1-2; D might be TRBD1 (5 bases). Sequenced: PBMCs or T cells enriched from blood (not recorded which). CDR3 sequence (DNA): TGCGCCAGCAGCTTGGGGAGACAGCCTAGCTATGGCTACACCTTC. Its translation: CASSLGRQPSYGYTF.